This T cell receptor beta chain was observed in a study of tissue T cells after allogeneic stem cell transplantation. The protocol was immunoSEQ multiplex PCR, while the TCRdb copy is restricted to in-frame clones and leaves out a portion. Of about 40,000 clones in the sample, roughly 89% were seen once. This CDR3 has 15 amino acids. V was trimmed by 2 bases and J by 0 bases, leaving 7 bases between them. From germline, CDR1 is SNHLY and CDR2 FYNNEI. This sequence joins TRBV2 and TRBJ1-4, with D uncertain. The TCR comes from a woman aged 35-75 years who later had graft-versus-host disease after an allogeneic stem cell transplant. The input for sequencing was blood, taken before transplantation. CDR3 coding DNA: TGTGCCAGCAGTGAATGGAGGCCAACTAATGAAAAACTGTTTTTT. It translates to CASSEWRPTNEKLFF.